Included here is one T cell receptor beta chain sequence, with context. Antigen: not known. The same CDR3 can be traced to other DNA sequences in this sample. The sample is drawn from a study of T cell responses to AZD1222 COVID-19 vaccine. Points from the study as a whole: Increased Spike-specific TCR breadth and depth were observed after two AZD1222 doses.

Using immunoSEQ multiplex PCR, the repertoire was profiled, and TCRdb retains in-frame clones only, with some absent. Of 90,000 to 150,000 clones detected, less than 90% appear once; the ten largest clones hold 2% to 3%. The germline V gene encodes CDR1 SGHAT and CDR2 FQNNGV. This CDR3 is built from 15 residues. Trimming shortened V by 0 bases and J by 0 bases, and 7 bases separated the two germline ends. The receptor was derived from an adult in good health. The V call is TRBV11-2, the J call TRBJ2-3; D is possibly TRBD2 (6 bases). The starting material was peripheral blood, obtained on day 0 of AZD1222 vaccination. CDR3 in amino acids: CASSLDGGSTDTQYF. CDR3 in DNA: TGTGCCAGCAGCTTAGATGGGGGGAGCACAGATACGCAGTATTTT. Combining the CDR3 with reference TRBV11-2 and TRBJ2-3 gives the whole variable domain EAGVAQSPRYKIIEKRQSVAFWCNPISGHATLYWYQQILGQGPKLLIQFQNNGVVDDSQLPKDRFSAERLKGVDSTLKIQPAKLEDSAVYLCASSLDGGSTDTQYFGPGTRLTVL.